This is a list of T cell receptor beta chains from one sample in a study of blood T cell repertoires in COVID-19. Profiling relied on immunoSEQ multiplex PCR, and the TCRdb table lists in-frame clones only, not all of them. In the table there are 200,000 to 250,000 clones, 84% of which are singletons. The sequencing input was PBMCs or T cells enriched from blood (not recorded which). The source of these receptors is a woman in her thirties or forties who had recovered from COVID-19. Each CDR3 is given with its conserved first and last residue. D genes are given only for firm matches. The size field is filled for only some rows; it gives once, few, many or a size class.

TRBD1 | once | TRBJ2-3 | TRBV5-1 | CASSTGGRFTDTQYF | TGCGCCAGCAGTACAGGGGGCCGTTTCACAGATACGCAGTATTTT
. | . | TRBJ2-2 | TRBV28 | CASSYRFRGAVF | TGTGCCAGCAGTTATAGATTCCGGGGAGCTGTTTTT
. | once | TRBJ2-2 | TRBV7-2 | CASTQEANTGELFF | TGTGCCAGCACCCAGGAGGCGAACACCGGGGAGCTGTTTTTT
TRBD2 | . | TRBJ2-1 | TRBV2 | CASSWAFEREGLDEQFF | TGTGCCAGCAGTTGGGCATTCGAGCGGGAGGGCCTCGATGAGCAGTTCTTC
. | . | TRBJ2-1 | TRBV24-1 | CATSDPWTGPVEQFF | TGTGCCACCAGTGATCCTTGGACTGGGCCCGTTGAGCAGTTCTTC
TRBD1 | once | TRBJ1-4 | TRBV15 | CATSREQDRGGEKLFF | TGTGCCACCAGCAGGGAACAGGACAGGGGTGGTGAAAAACTGTTTTTT
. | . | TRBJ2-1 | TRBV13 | CASSGGSLLYNEQFF | TGTGCCAGCAGCGGCGGCAGTCTACTCTACAATGAGCAGTTCTTC
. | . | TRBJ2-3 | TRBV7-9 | CASSPRTAEEGPTDTQYF | TGTGCCAGCAGCCCCAGGACGGCTGAAGAGGGCCCAACAGATACGCAGTATTTT
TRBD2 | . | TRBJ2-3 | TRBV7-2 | CASSSRTSGGADTQYF | TGTGCCAGCAGCTCCCGGACTAGCGGAGGTGCGGATACGCAGTATTTT
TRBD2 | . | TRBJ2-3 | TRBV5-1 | CASSFPGGLASSDTQYF | TGCGCCAGCAGCTTTCCGGGGGGGCTAGCTAGCTCAGATACGCAGTATTTT
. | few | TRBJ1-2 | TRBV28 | CASLGRYGYTF | TGTGCCAGCCTAGGAAGGTATGGCTACACCTTC
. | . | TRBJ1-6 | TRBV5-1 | CASSLGAGFNSPLHF | TGCGCCAGCAGCTTGGGCGCAGGGTTTAATTCACCCCTCCACTTT
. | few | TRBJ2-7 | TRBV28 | CASSLSQTGTYEQYF | TGTGCCAGCAGTTTATCCCAGACAGGAACCTACGAGCAGTACTTC